Below, one TCR beta chain is given with its context. Its cognate antigen is unknown. The treatment is: roughly 10-day PBMC culture with coronavirus spike peptide pools or control peptides (ViraFEST assay). This sample stems from a study of vaccination and CD4 T cells after COVID-19. The germline V gene has CDR1 MNHEY and CDR2 SVGEGT. This CDR3 has 15 amino acids. V shed 4 bases and J shed 2 bases, with 14 bases lying between them. Overall study results and limits: Convalescent patients displayed spike mono-reactivity in 304 of 307 vaccine-specific clones.

At the Johns Hopkins FTIC core, DNA taken from cultured CD4+ T cells was sequenced by way of the Oncomine TCR Beta short-read assay. TCRdb reprocessed the PCR reads with MiXCR, giving one entry per CDR3 protein. In the table there are about 14,000 distinct CDR3 sequences, about 55% of which are singletons. Input material: CD4+ T cells from blood, cultured in vitro. This rearrangement joins TRBV6-2 or TRBV6-3 to TRBJ1-2; no reliable D call. The receptor was isolated from a human donor who had recovered from COVID-19. DNA for the CDR3: TGTGCCAGCAGTTCCGTGACGGAAGGGAACTATGGCTACACCTTC. This translates into CASSSVTEGNYGYTF.